A selection of T cell receptor beta chains follows, all from one sample in a study of cytomegalovirus exposure and HLA in healthy donors. TCRdb keeps only in-frame clones here, not all; method: immunoSEQ multiplex PCR. The sample consists of about 54,000 clones, under 90% of them appearing once. Sequenced: PBMCs. The receptors shown here come from a woman in her late teens or twenties in good health and CMV-seronegative. Both conserved end residues are part of each CDR3. A D gene is named only where the DNA matches it firmly. Size values are once, few and many counts, or a class for expanded clones, and some rows have none.

v_call,clone_size,j_call,d_call,cdr3_aa,cdr3_nt
TRBV9,few,TRBJ1-2,TRBD1,CASSARGQQGYGYTF,TGTGCCAGCAGCGCTCGGGGACAGCAAGGGTATGGCTACACCTTC
TRBV6-4,NA,TRBJ2-1,TRBD2,CASSDGTSGNEQFF,TGTGCCAGCAGTGACGGAACTAGCGGGAATGAGCAGTTCTTC
TRBV7-8,NA,TRBJ1-2,NA,CASSLINNYGYTF,TGTGCCAGCAGCTTAATCAATAACTATGGCTACACCTTC
TRBV14,NA,TRBJ1-4,TRBD1,CASSPRQGYNELVPKKLFF,TGTGCCAGCAGCCCTCGACAGGGGTATAATGAGCTTGTGCCGAAAAAACTGTTTTTT
TRBV6-6,few,TRBJ1-1,TRBD1,CASSYLQGATEAFF,TGTGCCAGCAGTTACTTACAGGGGGCTACTGAAGCTTTCTTT
TRBV7-3,NA,TRBJ2-7,NA,CASSPSGLFPYEQYF,TGTGCCAGCAGCCCGTCAGGGTTATTCCCCTACGAGCAGTACTTC
TRBV5-1,NA,TRBJ2-7,TRBD2,CASTTWGGYEQYF,TGCGCCAGCACCACGTGGGGGGGGTACGAGCAGTACTTC
TRBV30,NA,TRBJ2-7,TRBD2,CAWKGTSVHRSYEQYF,TGTGCCTGGAAGGGGACTAGCGTCCACCGCTCCTACGAGCAGTACTTC
TRBV6-4,NA,TRBJ2-2,NA,CASSDKDTNTGELFF,TGTGCCAGCAGTGACAAGGACACTAACACCGGGGAGCTGTTTTTT
TRBV30,NA,TRBJ2-1,NA,CARKPTGYNEQFF,TGTGCCCGCAAACCCACAGGGTACAATGAGCAGTTCTTC
TRBV19,NA,TRBJ1-1,NA,CASRVNAGATYEAFF,TGTGCCAGTAGGGTTAACGCAGGGGCGACCTACGAAGCTTTCTTT
TRBV7-8,NA,TRBJ2-7,TRBD2,CASSLGFREGGSSHEQYF,TGTGCCAGCAGCTTAGGTTTTAGAGAGGGCGGGAGTTCCCACGAGCAGTACTTC
TRBV28,NA,TRBJ2-1,TRBD2,CASSSATGTSGRAEYYNEQFF,TGTGCCAGCAGTTCAGCGACCGGGACTAGCGGGAGGGCCGAGTACTACAATGAGCAGTTCTTC
TRBV2,NA,TRBJ2-2,TRBD1,CASRDRRGTGELFF,TGTGCCAGCCGGGACAGGCGAGGGACCGGGGAGCTGTTTTTT
TRBV28,NA,TRBJ2-7,NA,CASRRPGVLENEQYF,TGTGCCAGCAGGCGTCCAGGGGTACTCGAGAACGAGCAGTACTTC
TRBV9,NA,TRBJ2-3,TRBD2,CASSESLTSKREGPSTDTQYF,TGTGCCAGCAGCGAATCCCTAACGAGCAAGCGGGAAGGTCCTAGCACAGATACGCAGTATTTT
TRBV10-3,NA,TRBJ1-2,NA,CAMWAGSTPYGYTF,TGTGCCATGTGGGCGGGGTCCACCCCCTATGGCTACACCTTC
TRBV7-9,NA,TRBJ2-7,NA,CASSPTGHTYEQYF,TGTGCCAGCAGCCCGACAGGCCATACCTACGAGCAGTACTTC
TRBV5-4,NA,TRBJ2-5,NA,CASSLDPGAGSETQYF,TGTGCCAGCAGCTTGGATCCAGGGGCTGGATCAGAGACCCAGTACTTC
TRBV18,NA,TRBJ1-1,NA,CASSSQGGTFF,TGTGCCAGCTCGTCACAGGGTGGAACTTTCTTT
TRBV29-1,NA,TRBJ2-7,NA,CSVEVSGQTYEQYF,TGCAGCGTTGAAGTCTCAGGACAGACCTACGAGCAGTACTTC
TRBV6-4,NA,TRBJ2-6,NA,CASSDSPQLTFRAHSGANVLTF,TGTGCCAGCAGTGACTCCCCCCAATTGACATTCAGAGCCCACTCTGGGGCCAACGTCCTGACTTTC
TRBV10-1,few,TRBJ2-1,TRBD1,CASSETTHRGDNEQFF,TGCGCCAGCAGTGAGACTACCCACAGGGGGGATAATGAGCAGTTCTTC
TRBV30,few,TRBJ1-4,TRBD1,CAWSVWGTGGYNEKLFF,TGTGCCTGGAGTGTATGGGGGACAGGGGGTTATAATGAAAAACTGTTTTTT
TRBV27,NA,TRBJ2-2,TRBD2,CASSWKSGSVGTGELFF,TGTGCCAGCAGTTGGAAAAGCGGGAGTGTTGGCACCGGGGAGCTGTTTTTT
TRBV18,NA,TRBJ2-3,NA,CASSPADTQYF,TGTGCCAGCTCCCCGGCAGATACGCAGTATTTT
TRBV7-2,NA,TRBJ1-5,NA,CASSFSTVSNQPQHF,TGTGCCAGCAGCTTCTCCACGGTCAGCAATCAGCCCCAGCATTTT
TRBV29-1,NA,TRBJ1-1,NA,CSVGRNTEAFF,TGCAGCGTGGGCAGGAACACTGAAGCTTTCTTT
TRBV19,NA,TRBJ2-2,TRBD1,CASSFGQGAFGGTGELFF,TGTGCCAGTAGTTTCGGACAGGGGGCGTTCGGTGGCACCGGGGAGCTGTTTTTT
TRBV30,few,TRBJ1-1,NA,CAWSVLTGLLNTEAFF,TGTGCCTGGAGTGTACTTACGGGACTCCTGAACACTGAAGCTTTCTTT
TRBV5-1,NA,TRBJ2-7,NA,CASSLRDKTHLFEQYF,TGCGCCAGCAGCTTGAGGGACAAGACTCATCTTTTCGAGCAGTACTTC
TRBV9,NA,TRBJ1-3,TRBD1,CASSSPGGTSGNTIYF,TGTGCCAGCAGCTCTCCAGGGGGCACATCTGGAAACACCATATATTTT
TRBV5-5,NA,TRBJ2-7,TRBD1,CASSLRTGGTYEQYF,TGTGCCAGCAGCCTCCGGACAGGGGGCACTTACGAGCAGTACTTC
TRBV2,NA,TRBJ2-1,TRBD2,CASRPLAGVSYNEQFF,TGTGCCAGCAGACCTCTAGCGGGAGTGAGTTACAATGAGCAGTTCTTC
TRBV6-5,NA,TRBJ1-1,NA,CASSTQTGYTEAFF,TGTGCCAGCAGCACACAAACAGGTTACACTGAAGCTTTCTTT
TRBV7-8,NA,TRBJ1-4,NA,CASSRGRGRTNEKLFF,TGTGCCAGCAGTAGAGGACGAGGGAGAACTAATGAAAAACTGTTTTTT
TRBV27,NA,TRBJ1-6,TRBD1,CASSLFGTANSPLHF,TGTGCCAGCAGTTTATTTGGGACAGCAAATTCACCCCTCCACTTT
TRBV2,NA,TRBJ2-2,TRBD1,CASTRDRGTGELFF,TGTGCCAGCACCCGGGACAGGGGAACCGGGGAGCTGTTTTTT
TRBV5-5,few,TRBJ1-2,NA,CASSLGTTPRYGYTF,TGTGCCAGCAGCTTGGGGACAACACCCCGGTATGGCTACACCTTC
TRBV27,NA,TRBJ1-1,NA,CASRTAGESNTEAFF,TGTGCCAGCCGAACGGCGGGGGAATCGAACACTGAAGCTTTCTTT
TRBV4-1,NA,TRBJ1-5,NA,CASSQGAESNQPQHF,TGCGCCAGCAGCCAGGGGGCAGAAAGCAATCAGCCCCAGCATTTT
TRBV6-6,NA,TRBJ1-2,TRBD1,CASGNRGHNYGYTF,TGTGCCAGCGGGAACAGGGGGCACAACTATGGCTACACCTTC
TRBV6-1,once,TRBJ1-1,NA,CASRAGAGTEAFF,TGTGCCAGCAGGGCCGGGGCGGGAACTGAAGCTTTCTTT
TRBV6-5,NA,TRBJ2-7,TRBD1,CASRDRGISYEQYF,TGTGCCAGCAGGGACAGGGGAATTTCCTACGAGCAGTACTTC
TRBV6-6,few,TRBJ1-2,NA,CASSTLLTGASYGYTF,TGTGCCAGCAGTACCCTATTGACAGGTGCCTCCTATGGCTACACCTTC
TRBV28,NA,TRBJ2-4,NA,CASSPWSDLAKNIQYF,TGTGCCAGCAGCCCTTGGTCAGATCTAGCCAAAAACATTCAGTACTTC
TRBV10-3,NA,TRBJ1-2,NA,CAAHAGPNYGYTF,TGTGCCGCGCATGCAGGCCCTAACTATGGCTACACCTTC
TRBV6-5,NA,TRBJ2-7,TRBD2,CASSLSGLVSYEQYF,TGTGCCAGCAGCCTTTCAGGACTAGTTTCCTACGAGCAGTACTTC
TRBV5-4,NA,TRBJ1-5,TRBD1,CASIPDRGRGNQPQHF,TGTGCCAGCATCCCGGACAGGGGGCGAGGCAATCAGCCCCAGCATTTT
TRBV6-4,few,TRBJ1-2,TRBD1,CASSPGTGGDGYTF,TGTGCCAGCAGCCCCGGGACAGGGGGGGATGGCTACACCTTC
TRBV23-1,NA,TRBJ1-2,TRBD1,CATKTSGTVYGYTF,TGCGCCACCAAAACATCCGGGACAGTCTATGGCTACACCTTC
TRBV19,once,TRBJ1-1,NA,CASSTTTATEAFF,TGTGCCAGTAGTACCACGACAGCCACTGAAGCTTTCTTT
TRBV6-1,medium-sized,TRBJ2-7,TRBD2,CASSEGTSGSYEQYF,TGTGCCAGCAGTGAAGGGACTAGCGGCTCCTACGAGCAGTACTTC
TRBV10-1,few,TRBJ2-1,NA,CASSESQEYNEQFF,TGCGCCAGCAGTGAATCTCAGGAATACAATGAGCAGTTCTTC
TRBV27,NA,TRBJ1-2,NA,CASKLSGANYGYTF,TGTGCCAGCAAACTATCCGGTGCTAACTATGGCTACACCTTC
TRBV28,few,TRBJ1-3,TRBD1,CASRRDRYSGNTIYF,TGTGCCAGCAGACGGGACAGATACTCTGGAAACACCATATATTTT
TRBV19,few,TRBJ2-7,TRBD2,CASSSIAGGSYEQYF,TGTGCCAGTAGTTCAATAGCGGGAGGCAGTTACGAGCAGTACTTC
TRBV30,NA,TRBJ1-2,NA,CAWVSYSPSPYTF,TGTGCCTGGGTCTCCTATAGTCCCTCGCCCTACACCTTC
TRBV9,NA,TRBJ2-6,NA,CASSVEATNLYGANGLTF,TGTGCCAGCAGCGTAGAGGCAACTAACCTTTATGGGGCCAACGGCCTGACTTTC
TRBV19,NA,TRBJ2-1,NA,CASSAIPYNEQFF,TGTGCCAGTAGCGCGATACCCTACAATGAGCAGTTCTTC